This is a list of T cell receptor beta chains from one sample in a study of neurological immune-mediated disorders. TCRdb independently ran MiXCR on the 5' RACE reads; one entry per CDR3 protein. Of about 59,000 distinct CDR3 sequences detected, around 24% appear once; the ten largest clones hold 4.6%. Sequencing input: PBMCs. The receptors come from a man in his fifties or sixties with HTLV-1-associated myelopathy (HAM/TSP). Each CDR3 is given with its conserved first and last residue. The D gene is left open where the match is weak. Not every row has a clone size; where given, it reads once, few, many or a size class.

clone_size,j_call,d_call,v_call,cdr3_aa,cdr3_nt
many,TRBJ2-7,.,TRBV6-6,CASSLQSREQYF,TGTGCCAGCAGTCTTCAAAGCCGGGAGCAGTACTTC
few,TRBJ2-7,TRBD2,TRBV11-1,CASSLRTSGSQDEQYF,TGTGCCAGCAGCTTGAGGACTAGCGGGAGTCAGGACGAGCAGTACTTC
many,TRBJ2-7,.,TRBV5-1,CASSPLGQTAYEQYF,TGCGCCAGCAGCCCACTCGGACAAACTGCCTACGAGCAGTACTTC
many,TRBJ2-2,.,TRBV5-1,CASSSLGADTGELFF,TGCGCCAGCAGCTCGCTCGGAGCGGACACCGGGGAGCTGTTTTTT
many,TRBJ1-4,.,TRBV25-1,CASSEYGEKLFF,TGTGCCAGCAGTGAATACGGTGAAAAACTGTTTTTT
many,TRBJ2-5,.,TRBV12-3/TRBV12-4,CASSSTGPAETQYF,TGTGCCAGCAGCTCAACGGGACCGGCAGAGACCCAGTACTTC
many,TRBJ1-5,.,TRBV12-3/TRBV12-4,CASSHGTGGSSGEPQHF,TGTGCCAGCAGTCACGGTACGGGGGGATCCTCAGGGGAGCCCCAGCATTTT
many,TRBJ2-5,.,TRBV9,CASSEQGTETQYF,TGTGCCAGCAGCGAACAGGGAACAGAGACCCAGTACTTC
.,TRBJ2-2,.,TRBV12-3/TRBV12-4,CASSGAVGELFF,TGTGCCAGCAGTGGCGCGGTCGGGGAGCTGTTTTTT
many,TRBJ1-5,TRBD1,TRBV5-1,CASSLGSGTGSDQPQHF,TGCGCCAGCAGCTTGGGTTCCGGGACAGGGAGCGATCAGCCCCAGCATTTT
many,TRBJ1-2,.,TRBV5-4,CASSPWTAGTYGYTF,TGTGCCAGCAGCCCCTGGACAGCGGGGACCTATGGCTACACCTTC
many,TRBJ2-7,.,TRBV12-3/TRBV12-4,CASRSDLAEQYF,TGTGCCAGCAGGTCCGACTTGGCTGAGCAGTACTTC
many,TRBJ1-3,TRBD1,TRBV9,CASSLRDRGKNTIYF,TGTGCCAGCAGCCTACGAGACAGGGGGAAGAACACCATATATTTT
many,TRBJ2-6,TRBD2,TRBV5-1,CASSWTTSGSMFGANVLTF,TGCGCCAGCAGCTGGACGACTAGCGGGAGTATGTTTGGGGCCAACGTCCTGACTTTC